The 19 T cell receptor beta chains given below trace back to one sample, sequenced in a study of identical twins. TCRdb passed the 5' RACE reads through MiXCR, listing each CDR3 protein once. This sample yields some 790,000 distinct CDR3 sequences, of which 18% are seen a single time; around 12% belongs to the top ten. This sample also belongs to another study, concerning T cells expressing NK-cell markers.

The specimen was PBMCs. The receptors here all came from a woman under 30 in good health.

This clonotype showed up just a few times. The gene calls are TRBV21-1 and TRBJ1-5. TRBV21-1 is marked as a pseudogene. This CDR3 has 17 residues. CDR3 region: CATKGEGTSKGNQPQHF. The CDR3 DNA sequence: TGTGCCACCAAAGGGGAGGGTACATCAAAGGGTAATCAGCCCCAGCATTTT.

This clonotype was recorded a few times. The rearrangement joins TRBV20-1 to TRBJ2-1; D is unclear. The length of the CDR3 is 14 residues. Trimming pared 5 bases from V and 0 bases from J, leaving 11 bases between. CDR1 is DFQATT, CDR2 SNEGSKA, per germline (reference sequence). The CDR3 is CSASTPSSYNEQFF. The CDR3, as DNA: TGCAGTGCTTCGACTCCGAGCTCCTACAATGAGCAGTTCTTC.

The V and J genes are TRBV7-9 and TRBJ2-1, with 7 positions matching TRBD2. Germline V CDR1 and CDR2: SEHNR, FQNEAQ (reference sequence). The CDR3 has 16 residues. V lost 5 bases and J lost 2; bases outside the gene matches: 9. The CDR3 sequence: CASSPAVGRAYNEQFF. CDR3 coding DNA: TGTGCCAGCAGCCCTGCAGTGGGGAGGGCCTACAATGAGCAGTTCTTC. The whole variable domain, remainder taken from reference TRBV7-9 and TRBJ2-1, is DTGVSQNPRHKITKRGQNVTFRCDPISEHNRLYWYRQTLGQGPEFLTYFQNEAQLEKSRLLSDRFSAERPKGSFSTLEIQRTEQGDSAMYLCASSPAVGRAYNEQFFGPGTRLTVL.

This clonotype was counted a few times. The chain joins TRBV7-2 to TRBJ2-1; TRBD2 matches at 9 bases. Trimming at V came to 3 bases and at J to 5 bases, leaving 8 bases not matched to a gene. The CDR3 consists of 16 residues. The germline CDR1 and CDR2 sequences are SGHTA and FQGNSA. CDR3 protein: CASSFTGTSRNNEQFF. CDR3 coding DNA: TGTGCCAGCAGCTTCACCGGGACTAGCAGAAACAATGAGCAGTTCTTC.

This clonotype was counted only a few times. This chain connects TRBV6-1 to TRBJ2-1; no firm D call. The CDR3 consists of 13 residues. Germline loops: CDR1 MNHNS, CDR2 SASEGT. The V gene lost 6 bases and the J gene lost 8 bases, with 14 bases spanning the gap. As DNA, the CDR3 is TGTGCCAGCAGGAGAGATTTTTGGGATGAGCAGTTCTTC. This encodes CASRRDFWDEQFF.

The sample holds many counts of this clonotype. The rearrangement joins TRBV18 to TRBJ1-1; D remains ambiguous. This CDR3 is built from 14 residues. V was shortened by 1 base and J by 7 bases, with 13 bases between the two germline ends. Germline V lookup: CDR1 KGHSH, CDR2 LQKENI. Here the CDR3 DNA reads TGTGCCAGCTCACCACTGGCGGGAGGTGGTGAAGCTTTCTTT. Its protein is CASSPLAGGGEAFF.

This clonotype was seen only a few times. The rearrangement links TRBV10-3 to TRBJ2-3, with 9 bases aligning to TRBD1. This CDR3 spans 17 amino acids. The V segment lost 4 bases and the J segment 6 bases; nucleotides outside the gene matches: 14. Looked up from germline, CDR1 is ENHRY and CDR2 is SYGVKD. The CDR3 DNA sequence: TGTGCCATCAGTGTTCACCGGGACAGGGAAGATCGGGATACGCAGTATTTT. Translating it yields CAISVHRDREDRDTQYF.

This clonotype has more than one count but fewer than ten. The CDR3 protein is CSGLFKGTQYF. The DNA for the CDR3 is TGCAGTGGACTGTTCAAAGGGACCCAGTACTTC. The chain couples TRBV20-1 to TRBJ2-5; D is undetermined. V gave up 7 bases and J gave up 7 bases, with 13 bases separating them. This CDR3 has 11 residues. Germline V gene data show CDR1 as DFQATT and CDR2 as SNEGSKA (reference sequence).

CDR3 bases: TGTGCCAGCAGTTTATTTGGAGCTGGCACAGATACGCAGTATTTT. Protein: CASSLFGAGTDTQYF. The chain links TRBV12-3 or TRBV12-4 to TRBJ2-3; D not certain. The CDR3 sequence is 15 residues long. V was cut by 2 bases and J by 1 base, with 10 bases left in between.

This clonotype appeared a few times. V usage is TRBV5-1 and J usage is TRBJ2-1, with D possibly being TRBD1 or TRBD2 (5 bases each). CDR3 length equals 17 residues. V dropped 0 bases and J dropped 5 bases, with 18 bases sitting between them. Germline CDR1 is SGHRS and CDR2 is YFSETQ. DNA of the CDR3: TGCGCCAGCAGCTTGGAAGCCAGAGGGTTGGGGGACAATGAGCAGTTCTTC. This sequence encodes CASSLEARGLGDNEQFF.

This clonotype occurred a few times. The rearrangement links TRBV5-1 to TRBJ2-7; TRBD1 agrees at 11 bases. The germline CDR1 and CDR2 sequences are SGHRS and YFSETQ. This CDR3 spans 16 amino acids. Trimming at V came to 4 bases and at J to 6 bases, leaving 12 bases not matched to a gene. CDR3 region: CASSPGQGAFLGEQYF. CDR3 bases: TGCGCCAGCAGCCCCGGACAGGGGGCTTTTCTGGGCGAGCAGTACTTC.

Regarding this clonotype: The missing conserved phenylalanine or tryptophan at the end of this CDR3 makes a read error likely. For the CDR3, the DNA is TGTGCCAGCAGGGACCTCCGCGAATGGATTCAGTACTCC. This encodes CASRDLREWIQYS. The rearrangement uses TRBV25-1 and TRBJ2-4; D is ambiguous. There are 13 residues in the CDR3. Germline lookup yields CDR1 MGHDK and CDR2 SYGVNS. V was shortened by 6 bases and J by 10 bases, with 16 bases between the two germline ends.

This clonotype was seen more than once but under ten times. The chain is built from TRBV9 and TRBJ2-3; D gene unclear. The CDR3 consists of 15 residues. Germline V gene data show CDR1 as SGDLS and CDR2 as YYNGEE. With 0 bases removed from V and 0 bases from J, the gap between germline ends came to 8 bases. CDR3 sequence (DNA): TGTGCCAGCAGCGTAGGATATGTTAGCACAGATACGCAGTATTTT. This gives the protein CASSVGYVSTDTQYF.

The genes are TRBV20-1 and TRBJ1-2; D is unresolved. The V gene lost 6 bases and the J gene lost 8 bases, with 22 bases spanning the gap. CDR1 DFQATT and CDR2 SNEGSKA come from the germline V gene (reference sequence). CDR3 length: 14 amino acids. Here the CDR3 DNA reads TGCAGTGCCATGAGCTACCCGGCCCCTGAAGGCTACACCTTC. This sequence encodes CSAMSYPAPEGYTF.

J is TRBJ2-3 and V is TRBV5-1; no definite D call. The CDR3 contains 14 residues. V lost 0 bases and J lost 6, with 11 bases in between. Germline loops: CDR1 SGHRS, CDR2 YFSETQ. In DNA form, the CDR3 reads TGCGCCAGCAGCTTGGGACTTTTTGTGGATACGCAGTATTTT. Translation: CASSLGLFVDTQYF.

This clonotype was observed a handful of times. The gene calls are TRBV5-1 and TRBJ2-5, with 7 bases that match TRBD1. V lost 1 base and J lost 5; bases outside the gene matches: 5. The CDR3 covers 14 residues. Germline CDR1 and CDR2: SGHRS and YFSETQ. The CDR3 region is CASSLSTGWETQYF. The CDR3 DNA reads TGCGCCAGCAGCTTGTCGACAGGGTGGGAGACCCAGTACTTC.

This clonotype occurred a few times. The J gene is TRBJ2-7, the V gene TRBV20-1; D could derive from TRBD1 or TRBD2 (5 bases each). V gave up 5 bases and J gave up 2 bases, with 13 bases separating them. The CDR3 covers 13 residues. CDR1 and CDR2 from the germline V gene are DFQATT and SNEGSKA (reference sequence). For the CDR3, the DNA is TGCAGTGCTGGGGGACCCCTTACCTACGAGCAGTACTTC. It yields the protein CSAGGPLTYEQYF.

This clonotype was seen ten or more times. The chain combines TRBV20-1 with TRBJ1-1; 9 bases match TRBD1. The CDR3 contains 14 residues. V gave up 5 bases and J gave up 3 bases; unmatched junction bases: 7. Germline V lookup: CDR1 DFQATT, CDR2 SNEGSKA (reference sequence). CDR3 sequence: CSARSRDRDTEAFF. CDR3 coding DNA: TGCAGTGCTCGGTCCCGGGACAGGGACACTGAAGCTTTCTTT.

This clonotype was picked up a small number of times. The chain carries TRBV20-1 and TRBJ2-1; 8 bases are a match to TRBD2. CDR3 length: 15 amino acids. Germline lookup yields CDR1 DFQATT and CDR2 SNEGSKA (reference sequence). V was clipped by 2 bases and J by 3 bases; unmatched bases: 6. The CDR3 protein is CSARTTSGGYNEQFF. The DNA for the CDR3 is TGCAGTGCTAGAACTACTAGCGGAGGCTACAATGAGCAGTTCTTC.